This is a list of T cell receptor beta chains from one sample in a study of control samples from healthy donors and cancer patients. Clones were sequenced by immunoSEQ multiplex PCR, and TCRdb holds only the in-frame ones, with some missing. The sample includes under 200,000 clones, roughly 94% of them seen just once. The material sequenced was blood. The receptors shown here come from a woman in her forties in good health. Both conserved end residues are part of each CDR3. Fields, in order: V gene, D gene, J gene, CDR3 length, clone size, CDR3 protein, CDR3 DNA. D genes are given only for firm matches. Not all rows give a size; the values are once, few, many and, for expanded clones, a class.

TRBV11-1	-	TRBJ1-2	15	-	CASSLRPGRDYGYTF	TGTGCCAGCAGCTTAAGGCCAGGTCGGGACTATGGCTACACCTTC
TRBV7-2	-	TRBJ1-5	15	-	CASSLEGGWNQPQHF	TGTGCCAGCAGCTTAGAGGGGGGCTGGAATCAGCCCCAGCATTTT
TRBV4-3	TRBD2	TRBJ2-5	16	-	CASSQDVGTSGETQYF	TGCGCCAGCAGCCAAGATGTCGGGACTAGCGGAGAGACCCAGTACTTC
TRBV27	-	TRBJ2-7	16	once	CASSFLSSGLSHEQYF	TGTGCCAGCAGTTTCTTATCCTCGGGACTTTCCCACGAGCAGTACTTC
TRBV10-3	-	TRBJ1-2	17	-	CAISESIPGESSNGYTF	TGTGCCATCAGTGAGTCGATTCCGGGGGAGAGTTCGAATGGCTACACCTTC
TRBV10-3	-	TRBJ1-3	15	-	CAISESWGSGNTIYF	TGTGCCATCAGTGAGTCATGGGGGTCTGGAAACACCATATATTTT
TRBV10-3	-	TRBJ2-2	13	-	CAIQGLDTGELFF	TGTGCCATCCAGGGTTTGGACACCGGGGAGCTGTTTTTT
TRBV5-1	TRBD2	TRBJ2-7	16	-	CASSFAGTSGYSEQYF	TGCGCCAGCAGCTTTGCCGGGACTAGCGGGTATTCCGAGCAGTACTTC
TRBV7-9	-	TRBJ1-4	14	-	CASSLGQNNEKLFF	TGTGCCAGCAGCTTAGGACAGAATAATGAAAAACTGTTTTTT
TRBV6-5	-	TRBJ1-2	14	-	CASSYYSGGYGYTF	TGTGCCAGCAGTTATTACAGCGGGGGCTATGGCTACACCTTC
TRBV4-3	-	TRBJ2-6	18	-	CASSQATYRNSGANVLTF	TGCGCCAGCAGCCAAGCCACTTACCGGAACTCTGGGGCCAACGTCCTGACTTTC
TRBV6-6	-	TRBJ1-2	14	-	CASSHGEQGRGYTF	TGTGCCAGCAGCCACGGGGAACAGGGACGCGGCTACACCTTC
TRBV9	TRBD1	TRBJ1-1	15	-	CASSTGDGRRTEAFF	TGTGCCAGCAGCACAGGGGACGGGAGGCGGACTGAAGCTTTCTTT
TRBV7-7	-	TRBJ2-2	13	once	CASSKVGTGELFF	TGTGCTAGCAGCAAAGTAGGGACCGGGGAGCTGTTTTTT
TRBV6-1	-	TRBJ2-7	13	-	CASSESQSYEQYF	TGTGCCAGCAGTGAGTCCCAATCCTACGAGCAGTACTTC
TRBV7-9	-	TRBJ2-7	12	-	CASSRGASEQYF	TGTGCCAGCAGCCGCGGAGCTTCCGAGCAGTACTTC
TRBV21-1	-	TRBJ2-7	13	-	CASSNFRPGRQYF	TGTGCCAGCAGCAATTTTAGGCCAGGGAGGCAGTACTTC
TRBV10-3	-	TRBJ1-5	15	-	CAISESAGIGQPQHF	TGTGCCATCAGTGAGAGTGCGGGAATCGGGCAGCCCCAGCATTTT
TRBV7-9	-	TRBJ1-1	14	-	CASSPISGFSEAFF	TGTGCCAGCAGCCCTATATCAGGTTTTTCTGAAGCTTTCTTT
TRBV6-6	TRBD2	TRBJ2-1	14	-	CASRPGTSRNEQFF	TGTGCCAGCAGGCCTGGGACTAGCCGGAATGAGCAGTTCTTC
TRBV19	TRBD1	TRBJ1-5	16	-	CASSIRGQGAGQPQHF	TGTGCCAGTAGTATAAGAGGTCAGGGGGCGGGTCAGCCCCAGCATTTT
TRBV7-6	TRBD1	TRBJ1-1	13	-	CASSLELQGGAFF	TGTGCCAGCAGCTTAGAACTCCAGGGGGGGGCTTTCTTT
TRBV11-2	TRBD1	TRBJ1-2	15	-	CASSTQQGGNYGYTF	TGTGCCAGCAGCACCCAACAGGGGGGCAACTATGGCTACACCTTC
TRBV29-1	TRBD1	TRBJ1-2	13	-	CSGRTGPNYGYTF	TGCAGCGGCCGGACAGGTCCTAACTATGGCTACACCTTC
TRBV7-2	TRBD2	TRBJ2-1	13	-	CASETSGTPEQFF	TGTGCCAGCGAGACTAGCGGGACCCCAGAGCAGTTCTTC
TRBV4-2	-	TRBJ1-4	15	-	CASSQEAGSNEKLFF	TGTGCCAGCAGCCAAGAGGCGGGGTCTAATGAAAAACTGTTTTTT
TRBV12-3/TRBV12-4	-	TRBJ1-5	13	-	CASSGPDGQPQHF	TGTGCCAGCAGCGGTCCGGACGGCCAGCCCCAGCATTTT
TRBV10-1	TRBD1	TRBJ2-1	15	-	CASSDRTGWNNEQFF	TGCGCCAGCAGTGACAGGACAGGGTGGAATAATGAGCAGTTCTTC
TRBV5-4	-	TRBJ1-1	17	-	CASSLQGEGRLNTEAFF	TGTGCCAGCAGCCTACAAGGGGAGGGGAGGTTGAACACTGAAGCTTTCTTT
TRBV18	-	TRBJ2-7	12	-	CASSSDSYEQYF	TGTGCCAGCTCATCAGACAGTTACGAGCAGTACTTC
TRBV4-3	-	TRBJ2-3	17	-	CASSQDAGGGGLDTQYF	TGCGCCAGCAGCCAAGATGCAGGGGGCGGGGGGCTAGATACGCAGTATTTT
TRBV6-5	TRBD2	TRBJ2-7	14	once	CASTNPSGNYEQYF	TGTGCCAGCACCAACCCTAGCGGAAACTACGAGCAGTACTTC
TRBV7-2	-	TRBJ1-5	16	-	CASNVRAGLVGQPQHF	TGTGCCAGCAACGTAAGGGCCGGCCTGGTGGGGCAGCCCCAGCATTTT
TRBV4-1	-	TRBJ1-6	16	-	CASSHLYGGINSPLHF	TGCGCCAGCAGCCACCTATACGGGGGTATTAATTCACCCCTCCACTTT
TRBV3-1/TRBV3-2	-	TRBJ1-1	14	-	CASSQRWAGVEAFF	TGTGCCAGCAGCCAACGCTGGGCAGGCGTTGAAGCTTTCTTT
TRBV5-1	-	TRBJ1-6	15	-	CASSSNGQNNSPLHF	TGCGCCAGCAGCTCGAATGGACAGAATAATTCACCCCTCCACTTT
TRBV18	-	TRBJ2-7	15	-	CASSPRTGRSHEQYF	TGTGCCAGCTCACCACGTACAGGGAGAAGCCACGAGCAGTACTTC